This TCR beta chain was recorded in a study of blood T cell repertoires in COVID-19. In the study overall: Samples representing acute and convalescent COVID-19 were sourced from the United States, Italy and Spain.

Assay used: immunoSEQ multiplex PCR; TCRdb lists only in-frame clones, some missing. The table records about 200,000 clones, 80% to 90% of them present only once. The CDR3 has 15 residues. Germline lookup yields CDR1 SGDLS and CDR2 YYNGEE. The ends lost 0 bases at V and 3 bases at J; junction bases unmatched: 4. The sequencing input was PBMCs or T cells enriched from blood (not recorded which). This receptor was taken from a woman younger than 30 who had recovered from COVID-19. The rearrangement uses TRBV9 and TRBJ1-2, with TRBD1 matching 8 bases. CDR3 sequence reads: CASSVGTGTYYGYTF. CDR3 DNA: TGTGCCAGCAGCGTAGGGACAGGGACTTACTATGGCTACACCTTC.